Listed below are T cell receptor beta chains from one sample, sequenced in a study of T cells in Graves' hyperthyroidism and ophthalmopathy. TCRdb reanalysed the multiplex PCR reads using MiXCR and keeps one entry per CDR3 protein. The table includes approximately 370,000 distinct CDR3 sequences, 15% to 20% detected once. Material for sequencing was blood. The receptor source for this set is a woman aged 25-40 years with Graves' hyperthyroidism that later progressed to Graves' ophthalmopathy. Each CDR3 is given without its conserved first and last residue. Rows may omit the clone size; those that give it use once, few, many or a size class.

abundance	v_gene	j_gene	CDR3aa
many	TRBV6-1	TRBJ2-3	ASRGTSSDTQY
many	TRBV6-1	TRBJ2-1	ASSARGRATPSSEQF
few	TRBV11-2	TRBJ2-7	ASSLIQYEQY
-	TRBV5-1	TRBJ1-2	ASSNRGGPYNYGYT
few	TRBV6-1	TRBJ2-4	ASRTIRDRGFEENIQY
many	TRBV15	TRBJ2-5	ATSRDIVDTSRY
many	TRBV3-1	TRBJ1-1	ASITGTQRGHTEAF
many	TRBV3-1	TRBJ1-5	ASSHSDRGVRQPQH
-	TRBV7-2	TRBJ2-2	ASSLAPRAGELF
many	TRBV11-2	TRBJ1-2	ASSTHYRDRAHGYT
many	TRBV2	TRBJ1-2	ASSEAVGWGYT
many	TRBV24-1	TRBJ1-1	ATTETGGTEAF
-	TRBV28	TRBJ2-7	ASRPGQGALFSYEQY
many	TRBV12-3/TRBV12-4	TRBJ1-5	ASSPMGGSNQPQH
-	TRBV19	TRBJ1-2	ASTRRSNYGYT
-	TRBV5-1	TRBJ1-2	ASSPGQLANYGYT
-	TRBV4-1	TRBJ2-3	ASSPSFSGKDDTDTQY
few	TRBV27	TRBJ2-7	ASSLGPASTYEQY
few	TRBV3-1	TRBJ1-3	ASSERGTGVNTIY
many	TRBV29-1	TRBJ1-2	SVGSGTGEGYT
-	TRBV12-3/TRBV12-4	TRBJ1-2	ASSLLELGYT
many	TRBV20-1	TRBJ2-5	SASPSTSSVQPY
few	TRBV6-1	TRBJ1-3	ASSESWVHSGNTIY
many	TRBV4-1	TRBJ2-7	ASSQDVSGFNYEQY
once	TRBV27	TRBJ1-2	ASSLLGGSTEGGYT
few	TRBV4-1	TRBJ2-3	ASSQDPAGGYTDTQY
-	TRBV7-2	TRBJ1-1	ASSERPGRIYLNTEAF
many	TRBV7-9	TRBJ1-2	ASSLAASRGRNYGYT
-	TRBV14	TRBJ2-4	ASSLSAGEAIQY
many	TRBV7-2	TRBJ2-5	ASSPSVYQETQY
many	TRBV6-1	TRBJ2-5	ASRSGETQY
many	TRBV11-2	TRBJ2-2	ASSLRRGSGRAGELF
few	TRBV19	TRBJ2-3	ASRTIPGLAGEDTQY
few	TRBV7-9	TRBJ2-2	ASSFRPRGAAGELF
-	TRBV10-3	TRBJ2-1	AISGGLEEQF
many	TRBV7-9	TRBJ2-7	ASSLSELDYEQY
-	TRBV5-6	TRBJ2-3	VSSVYRVSTDTQY
many	TRBV20-1	TRBJ1-6	SARGQGNSPLH
-	TRBV19	TRBJ1-5	ASSYSYSNQPQH
-	TRBV20-1	TRBJ2-3	SVKRGGDTQY